Presented here are 12 T cell receptor beta chains from one specimen sequenced in a study of cytomegalovirus exposure and HLA in healthy donors. PCR used 60 Vbeta primers and 13 Jbeta primers. Assay used: immunoSEQ multiplex PCR; TCRdb lists only in-frame clones, some missing. The sample yields nearly 200,000 clones, 70% to 80% seen once. Sequencing used PBMCs. The receptors stem from a male donor in good health and CMV-seropositive.

The rearrangement links TRBV25-1 to TRBJ2-7; TRBD2 matches at 7 bases. V lost 4 bases and J lost 6; bases outside the gene matches: 12. Germline assignment: CDR1 MGHDK and CDR2 SYGVNS. CDR3 length: 15 residues. CDR3 region: CASSGRPGLRVEQYF. CDR3 sequence (DNA): TGTGCCAGCAGTGGACGGCCGGGACTAAGGGTCGAGCAGTACTTC.

This chain links TRBV7-2 with TRBJ2-7; the match to TRBD1 covers 7 bases. Trimming cost V 6 bases and J 0 bases; bases outside gene matches: 2. CDR1 SGHTA and CDR2 FQGNSA come from the germline V gene. The length of the CDR3 is 13 residues. The CDR3 DNA reads TGTGCCAGCAGGGGACAGTCCTCCTACGAGCAGTACTTC. It encodes CASRGQSSYEQYF.

The chain links TRBV10-3 to TRBJ1-2; D is unclear. This CDR3 is built from 12 residues. Trimming took off 4 bases at V and 2 bases at J, with 5 bases between the two ends. Germline values: CDR1 ENHRY, CDR2 SYGVKD. CDR3: CAISAENYGYTF. Here the CDR3 DNA reads TGTGCCATCAGTGCGGAGAACTATGGCTACACCTTC.

The CDR3 DNA follows: TGTGCCAGCAGTGAAGGCACAGGGTGGGATCAGCCCCAGCATTTT. This codes for CASSEGTGWDQPQHF. The rearrangement links TRBV6-1 to TRBJ1-5; the D gene is possibly TRBD1 (6 bases). Germline assignment: CDR1 MNHNS and CDR2 SASEGT. This CDR3 is built from 15 residues. V lost 1 base and J 5 bases, leaving 12 bases between the germline ends.

The J gene is TRBJ2-2, the V gene TRBV20-1; D ambiguous. Germline CDR1 DFQATT, CDR2 SNEGSKA (reference sequence). CDR3 size: 11 residues. V shed 5 bases and J shed 7 bases, with 8 bases lying between them. The CDR3 coding sequence is TGCAGTGCTCACTACTTCGGGGAGCTGTTTTTT. Encoded protein: CSAHYFGELFF.

The chain links TRBV5-4 to TRBJ2-3; 8 positions agree with TRBD2. The CDR3 has 16 residues. Germline CDR1 is SGHNT and CDR2 is YYREEE (reference sequence). V was pared by 0 bases and J by 4 bases, with 7 bases of the junction left unmatched. The CDR3 protein is CASSLGPGGVADTQYF. DNA of the CDR3: TGTGCCAGCAGCTTGGGTCCCGGGGGGGTGGCAGATACGCAGTATTTT.

Note on this clone: Other DNA sequences in the sample encode the same CDR3. The chain employs TRBV7-2 and TRBJ2-5, with D possibly TRBD1 on 5 matching bases. Near its end, the DNA agrees better with TRBJ2-7, so the J call may be wrong. The length of the CDR3 is 14 residues. CDR1 is SGHTA and CDR2 is FQGNSA in the germline V gene. The CDR3 DNA sequence: TGTGCCAGCAGCTTACAGGGTGGATCGTACGAGCAGTACTTC. This sequence encodes CASSLQGGSYEQYF.

The chain employs TRBV5-1 and TRBJ2-3; 7 nucleotides agree with TRBD1. Germline V gene data show CDR1 as SGHRS and CDR2 as YFSETQ. This CDR3 region has 15 residues. V was pared by 7 bases and J by 0 bases, with 8 bases of the junction left unmatched. The CDR3 reads CASHTGQRSTDTQYF. The CDR3 DNA reads TGCGCCAGCCATACGGGACAGAGAAGCACAGATACGCAGTATTTT. The full variable domain, in which reference TRBV5-1 and TRBJ2-3 provide the parts outside the CDR3, is KAGVTQTPRYLIKTRGQQVTLSCSPISGHRSVSWYQQTPGQGLQFLFEYFSETQRNKGNFPGRFSGRQFSNSRSEMNVSTLELGDSALYLCASHTGQRSTDTQYFGPGTRLTVL.

The chain employs TRBV5-1 and TRBJ2-1, with a weak D call TRBD1 (6 bases). This CDR3 has 16 amino acids. Trimming removed 0 bases from V and 2 bases from J, with 12 bases in between. The V gene's germline CDR1 is SGHRS and CDR2 YFSETQ. The CDR3 spells CASSLGTELTYNEQFF. Written as DNA, the CDR3 is TGCGCCAGCAGCTTGGGGACAGAGCTAACCTACAATGAGCAGTTCTTC.

The sample holds one count of this clone. This chain connects TRBV10-2 to TRBJ1-4; 7 nucleotides line up with TRBD1. The length of the CDR3 is 12 residues. J lost 7 bases, V lost 9 bases, and 5 bases had no gene match. Per germline, CDR1 WSHSY and CDR2 SAAADI. DNA for the CDR3: TGCGCCAGTAGGACAGGCCCTGAAAAACTGTTTTTT. Translated: CASRTGPEKLFF.

The V call is TRBV7-2, the J call TRBJ2-5, with 9 bases matching TRBD1. TRBJ2-7 explains the end of the DNA better; the J call may be wrong. CDR1 is SGHTA and CDR2 is FQGNSA in the germline V gene. There are 15 residues in the CDR3. DNA of the CDR3: TGTGCCAGCAGCTTAGGGGACAGGGTTCGCTACGAGCAGTACTTC. It codes for CASSLGDRVRYEQYF.

In its sample, this clone was seen a few times. This chain uses TRBV20-1 with TRBJ1-1, with unresolved D. The CDR3 is 10 amino acids. V lost 5 bases, J lost 2 bases, and 3 bases lay in between. Germline V gene data show CDR1 as DFQATT and CDR2 as SNEGSKA (reference sequence). CDR3 DNA: TGCAGTGCTCCTAACACTGAAGCTTTCTTT. Translating it yields CSAPNTEAFF.